The table lists the clone carrying this T cell receptor beta chain with a few counts. The antigen remains unidentified. This sample was included in a study of T cell repertoires in cytomegalovirus infection. Study-wide points: Cumulative frequency of public TCR beta families picked out carriers of CMV plus the relevant HLA.

TCRdb re-called the reads with MiXCR, one entry per CDR3 protein. The sample comprises some 900,000 distinct CDR3 sequences, 32% of which are singletons, and around 12% rests with the top ten. CDR1 is LNHDA, CDR2 SQIVND, per germline (reference sequence). CDR3 length: 15 residues. The ends lost 3 bases at V and 6 bases at J; junction bases unmatched: 6. Sequences were derived from cultured CD8+ T cells from PBMCs, sampled from culture after CMV antigen stimulation. The chain has TRBV19 and TRBJ2-1, with 9 bases fitting TRBD1. The receptor was isolated from a human donor in good health (CMV status not recorded). Some clones in this sample may be carry-over from other donors' samples. CDR3 region: CASSIIGTGINEQFF. Written as DNA, the CDR3 is TGTGCCAGTAGTATTATCGGGACAGGGATCAATGAGCAGTTCTTC.